Each of the 5 T cell receptor beta chains below was sequenced from the same sample in a study of OX40 agonist ivuxolimab in advanced cancers. The protocol was immunoSEQ multiplex PCR, while the TCRdb copy is restricted to in-frame clones and leaves out a portion. The sample shows tens of thousands of clones, 65% to 90% of them seen only once. The input for sequencing was CD4+ or CD8+ T cells sorted from blood, taken in a trial of the OX40 agonist ivuxolimab. The receptors shown here come from an adult with an advanced solid tumor such as melanoma, head and neck, liver or kidney cancer.

The chain uses TRBV7-9 and TRBJ2-2; D is unclear. The CDR3 consists of 14 residues. Germline lookup yields CDR1 SEHNR and CDR2 FQNEAQ (reference sequence). Trimming took 7 bases from V and 5 from J, leaving 14 bases between them. For the CDR3, the DNA is TGTGCCAGCATCTTGTTAGAAGTGACCGGGGAGCTGTTTTTT. It is translated as CASILLEVTGELFF.

The rearrangement joins TRBV19 to TRBJ2-1; 8 bases are shared with TRBD2. J was trimmed by 6 bases and V by 3 bases; bases with no gene match: 7. Germline CDR1 and CDR2: LNHDA and SQIVND (reference sequence). CDR3 length: 15 residues. Here the CDR3 DNA reads TGTGCCAGTAGTATTTCCAGCGGGAGAACCAATGAGCAGTTCTTC. It translates to CASSISSGRTNEQFF.

V usage is TRBV30 and J usage is TRBJ1-5; D not resolved. V gave up 2 bases and J gave up 2 bases, with 13 bases separating them. This CDR3 region has 15 residues. Germline V CDR1 and CDR2: GTSNPN, SVGIG (reference sequence). DNA of the CDR3: TGTGCCTGGAGTACAAGGATGGGAGGCAATCAGCCCCAGCATTTT. Translated: CAWSTRMGGNQPQHF.

The J gene is TRBJ1-2, the V gene TRBV5-4, with 9 bases matching TRBD1. Unmatched junction bases numbered 6, after V lost 2 bases and J lost 4 bases. This CDR3 comprises 15 residues. Germline V gives CDR1 SGHNT, CDR2 YYREEE (reference sequence). The CDR3 nucleotides are TGTGCCAGCAGCTTCCCGACAGGGGGATCCTATGGCTACACCTTC. It yields the protein CASSFPTGGSYGYTF.

The chain combines TRBV29-1 with TRBJ1-1; no firm D call. This CDR3 has 12 amino acids. V lost 2 bases, J lost 2 bases, and 6 bases lay in between. Germline lookup yields CDR1 SQVTM and CDR2 ANQGSEA. This chain's CDR3 is CSVERTNTEAFF. The DNA for the CDR3 is TGCAGCGTTGAAAGAACAAACACTGAAGCTTTCTTT.